Listed here are 25 T cell receptor beta chains from one sample, sequenced in a study of T-cell memory formation after mild COVID-19 (dated by TCRdb to about 2021). Receptors were amplified or captured by 5' RACE. The sample was run on an Illumina NovaSeq 6000. TCRdb reran the public reads through fastp at Q25 and MiXCR, keeping productive beta chains. For every CDR3 protein sequence, its rows merge into one entry that carries the most common genes and DNA. Recorded for this sample are roughly 200,000 distinct CDR3 sequences; 9.5% of them occurred a single time. The ten largest clones represent about 3.8% of the sample. Sample: PBMCs or a T cell subset sorted from them (not recorded which). All receptors come from a man younger than 35 who had mild COVID-19 (a few samples of this study predate the infection). The sample titles of this study are shuffled in the database, so cell type and time point are left out; the donor was told from shared clones.

This clonotype was observed many times. This rearrangement joins TRBV6-6 to TRBJ1-2, with D unclear. The ends were cut back, 0 bases at V and 4 bases at J, with 9 bases in the middle. Germline V gene data show CDR1 as MNHNY and CDR2 as SVGAGI (reference sequence). The CDR3 extends over 14 amino acids. The CDR3 nucleotides are TGTGCCAGCAGTTACTCTGAGGCGCTCTATGGCTACACCTTC. Translation: CASSYSEALYGYTF.

This clonotype was seen many times. V usage is TRBV6-5 and J usage is TRBJ2-2, with D possibly being TRBD2 (5 bases). Trimming removed 8 bases at V and 7 bases at J, with 8 bases between. The length of the CDR3 is 11 residues. From germline, CDR1 is MNHEY and CDR2 SVGAGI. CDR3 sequence reads: CASRAGGELFF. For the CDR3, the DNA is TGTGCCAGCCGTGCGGGCGGGGAGCTGTTTTTT.

This clonotype was seen only a few times. This sequence joins TRBV18 and TRBJ2-3; the D is unclear. The CDR3 consists of 13 residues. Germline V gene sequence: CDR1 KGHSH, CDR2 LQKENI. The germline V and J ends were trimmed by 2 bases and 2 bases, with 5 bases remaining between them. The CDR3 protein is CASSPFDTDTQYF. As DNA, the CDR3 is TGTGCCAGCTCACCATTCGACACAGATACGCAGTATTTT. Complete variable domain (other parts from reference TRBV18 and TRBJ2-3): NAGVMQNPRHLVRRRGQEARLRCSPMKGHSHVYWYRQLPEEGLKFMVYLQKENIIDESGMPKERFSAEFPKEGPSILRIQQVVRGDSAAYFCASSPFDTDTQYFGPGTRLTVL.

The chain carries TRBV28 and TRBJ2-5; unclear D gene. CDR3 length: 13 residues. Germline assignment: CDR1 MDHEN and CDR2 SYDVKM. V was clipped by 6 bases and J by 2 bases, with 10 bases between them. The CDR3: CASSPPVQETQYF. CDR3 bases: TGTGCCAGCAGCCCTCCAGTTCAAGAGACCCAGTACTTC.

This chain connects TRBV7-6 to TRBJ2-5, with no clear D. V dropped 5 bases and J dropped 4 bases, with 17 bases sitting between them. This CDR3 has 15 residues. Germline CDR1 SGHVS, CDR2 FNYEAQ. The DNA for the CDR3 is TGTGCCAGCAGCCGTCTTTACAGTCCAGGAGAGACCCAGTACTTC. Residues: CASSRLYSPGETQYF.

This clonotype has more than one count but fewer than ten. The rearrangement joins TRBV25-1 to TRBJ2-5; D is uncertain. Germline CDR1 and CDR2: MGHDK and SYGVNS. The V end was cut by 2 bases, the J end by 9 bases, with 7 bases between. CDR3 size: 11 residues. The CDR3 sequence: CASSENGPQYF. CDR3 bases: TGTGCCAGCAGTGAAAATGGCCCCCAGTACTTC.

The chain recombines TRBV5-1 with TRBJ1-1, with D hard to call. The CDR3 covers 15 residues. From germline, CDR1 is SGHRS and CDR2 YFSETQ. V lost 0 bases, J lost 1 base, and 10 bases lay in between. This CDR3 is CASSLVPGRNTEAFF. The CDR3, as DNA: TGCGCCAGCAGCTTGGTCCCGGGAAGGAACACTGAAGCTTTCTTT.

This clonotype has only a few counts. The chain links TRBV4-1 to TRBJ2-7; D not resolved. Deletions cut 7 bases from V and 0 bases from J, with 16 bases between. CDR1 is MGHRA and CDR2 is YSYEKL in the germline V gene. This CDR3 comprises 15 residues. The CDR3 loop reads CASNHPPSGSYEQYF. Here the CDR3 DNA reads TGCGCCAGCAACCACCCCCCGTCGGGCTCCTACGAGCAGTACTTC.

This clonotype was seen ten or more times. The chain recombines TRBV5-1 with TRBJ2-2; D remains ambiguous. Germline V gives CDR1 SGHRS, CDR2 YFSETQ. CDR3 length: 13 amino acids. V lost 3 bases, J lost 9 bases, and 12 bases lay in between. Written as DNA, the CDR3 is TGCGCCAGCAGCTCGACCCCCGGGCGGGAGCTGTTTTTT. Translated, it gives CASSSTPGRELFF.

This chain links TRBV29-1 with TRBJ1-1, with TRBD1 as a possible D gene (6 bases). The V end was cut by 6 bases, the J end by 4 bases, with 15 bases between. The CDR3 totals 13 residues. Germline-derived CDR1 and CDR2 are SQVTM and ANQGSEA. The CDR3 loop reads CSVGVLGGTEAFF. The DNA of the CDR3 is TGCAGCGTGGGGGTCCTAGGGGGCACTGAAGCTTTCTTT.

CDR3 in amino acids: CASSTKGNSNQPQHF. The CDR3 DNA follows: TGTGCCAGCAGTACTAAGGGTAATAGCAATCAGCCCCAGCATTTT. The V call is TRBV6-6, the J call TRBJ1-5; D not resolved. CDR1 and CDR2 from the germline V gene are MNHNY and SVGAGI (reference sequence). This CDR3 spans 15 amino acids. Trimming removed 5 bases from V and 0 bases from J, with 11 bases in between.

The genes are TRBV12-3 or TRBV12-4 and TRBJ2-3; the D is unclear. Trimming removed 7 bases from V and 3 bases from J, with 20 bases in between. There are 16 residues in the CDR3. The CDR3, as DNA: TGTGCCAGCACCCACGGTGCTGGACGGTGGACAGATACGCAGTATTTT. It is translated as CASTHGAGRWTDTQYF.

This clonotype was counted ten times or more. Mismatch with germline at one junction end may stem from a read error. The chain has TRBV5-1 and TRBJ2-2; D is unclear. Germline values: CDR1 SGHRS, CDR2 YFSETQ. The CDR3 is made up of 12 amino acids. The CDR3 region is CASSLVPGELFF. CDR3 coding DNA: TGTGCCAGCAGTTTGGTCCCCGGGGAGCTGTTTTTT. Filled out from reference TRBV5-1 and TRBJ2-2, the complete variable domain reads KAGVTQTPRYLIKTRGQQVTLSCSPISGHRSVSWYQQTPGQGLQFLFEYFSETQRNKGNFPGRFSGRQFSNSRSEMNVSTLELGDSALYLCASSLVPGELFFGEGSRLTVL.

V usage is TRBV29-1 and J usage is TRBJ1-5, with D uncertain. The CDR3 runs to 13 residues. CDR1 and CDR2 (germline): SQVTM, ANQGSEA. V lost 6 bases and J lost 3, with 12 bases in between. The CDR3 DNA sequence: TGCAGCGTCGCAGACCCGCCCAATCAGCCCCAGCATTTT. Translation: CSVADPPNQPQHF.

In this sample, this clonotype turned up many times. The V call is TRBV5-6, the J call TRBJ2-5; possibly TRBD1 or TRBD2 for D (5 bases each). V lost 3 bases and J 1 base, leaving 16 bases between the germline ends. This CDR3 spans 16 amino acids. Germline CDR1 reads SGHDT; CDR2 reads YYEEEE. The CDR3 region is CASSWDARRVQETQYF. CDR3 nucleotides: TGTGCCAGCAGCTGGGACGCTCGCAGGGTCCAAGAGACCCAGTACTTC.

This clonotype was picked up a small number of times. The genes are TRBV30 and TRBJ1-6; D gene unclear. The CDR3 has 14 residues. The V end lost 2 bases, the J end lost 9 bases, and 14 bases lay between the germline ends. CDR1 is GTSNPN and CDR2 is SVGIG in the germline V gene (reference sequence). CDR3 residues: CAWSLQAWSSPLHF. The CDR3, as DNA: TGTGCCTGGAGTCTCCAGGCTTGGAGTTCACCCCTCCACTTT.

The gene calls are TRBV5-5 and TRBJ1-2; D gene ambiguous. Germline CDR1 SGHKS, CDR2 YYEKEE (reference sequence). This CDR3 region has 16 residues. V was cut by 0 bases and J by 2 bases, with 14 bases left in between. Here the CDR3 DNA reads TGTGCCAGCAGCTTGGCCGGAGGCAGCACCAACTATGGCTACACCTTC. Protein sequence: CASSLAGGSTNYGYTF.

The chain has TRBV5-1 and TRBJ2-7; 7 bases line up with TRBD1. Germline loops: CDR1 SGHRS, CDR2 YFSETQ. The CDR3 loop spans 14 amino acids. V trimming: 2 bases; J trimming: 3 bases; junction bases outside the gene matches: 5. The CDR3 spells CASSFLGQIYEQYF. Here the CDR3 DNA reads TGCGCCAGCAGCTTTCTGGGACAGATCTACGAGCAGTACTTC.

This chain uses TRBV7-2 with TRBJ2-4; 8 bases are a match to TRBD1. Germline trimming cut 5 bases from V and 9 bases from J; bases unmatched to any gene: 12. CDR1 is SGHTA and CDR2 is FQGNSA in the germline V gene. CDR3 length equals 15 residues. The CDR3 reads CASSRTGTASIIQYF. The CDR3 bases are TGTGCCAGCAGCCGGACAGGGACGGCCAGTATCATTCAGTACTTC.

This clonotype was recorded many times. The chain joins TRBV5-1 to TRBJ2-5; 12 bases fit TRBD2. V trimming: 5 bases; J trimming: 3 bases; junction bases outside the gene matches: 2. Germline values: CDR1 SGHRS, CDR2 YFSETQ. The CDR3 sequence is 14 residues long. CDR3 DNA: TGCGCCAGCAGAGGACTAGCGGGGAAAGAGACCCAGTACTTC. This sequence encodes CASRGLAGKETQYF.

This clonotype turned up a few times. The rearrangement links TRBV18 to TRBJ2-5; the D is unclear. CDR3 size: 14 residues. V lost 3 bases and J lost 1, with 9 bases in between. Germline CDR1 reads KGHSH; CDR2 reads LQKENI. In nucleotides, the CDR3 is TGTGCCAGCTCACCTTCCGTTTTCCAAGAGACCCAGTACTTC. The encoded protein is CASSPSVFQETQYF.

This clonotype was counted ten times or more. V is TRBV6-4 and J is TRBJ2-5, with 8 bases aligning to TRBD1. Germline V gene lookup returns CDR1 MRHNA and CDR2 SNTAGT. V lost 6 bases and J lost 5; bases outside the gene matches: 5. The CDR3 is made up of 13 amino acids. The CDR3 loop reads CASSRHRGETQYF. The CDR3 coding sequence is TGTGCCAGCAGCCGACACAGGGGGGAGACCCAGTACTTC.

The table lists this clonotype with many counts. The V call is TRBV7-9, the J call TRBJ2-3; 10 bases match TRBD2. This CDR3 has 15 amino acids. Germline CDR1 is SEHNR and CDR2 is FQNEAQ (reference sequence). Trimming removed 5 bases from V and 4 bases from J; junction bases left unmatched: 6. The CDR3 nucleotides are TGTGCCAGCAGCCCCCAGGGACTAGCGTCAGATACGCAGTATTTT. Translating it yields CASSPQGLASDTQYF.

This clonotype was seen at least ten times. The V call is TRBV29-1, the J call TRBJ2-5; 9 bases fit TRBD2. The trim removed 4 bases at V and 4 bases at J, leaving 4 bases unmatched. This CDR3 contains 13 residues. Germline V gene data show CDR1 as SQVTM and CDR2 as ANQGSEA. CDR3 nucleotide sequence: TGCAGCGTTGGGTCACTAGCGGGAGAGACCCAGTACTTC. This translates into CSVGSLAGETQYF.

J is TRBJ2-2 and V is TRBV6-6, with TRBD1 matching over 7 bases. This CDR3 is built from 15 residues. Germline V gene lookup returns CDR1 MNHNY and CDR2 SVGAGI (reference sequence). Trimming removed 2 bases from V and 7 bases from J; junction bases left unmatched: 7. CDR3 amino acids: CASSYLIPGGGELFF. CDR3 sequence (DNA): TGTGCCAGCAGTTACCTAATCCCAGGGGGCGGGGAGCTGTTTTTT.